Given below is one T cell receptor beta chain in context. The data belong to a study of cytomegalovirus exposure and HLA in healthy donors. The PCR made use of 60 Vbeta and 13 Jbeta primers. TCRdb's copy holds only in-frame clones and misses some; the assay was immunoSEQ multiplex PCR. The listing records more than 140,000 clones. Sequencing was performed on PBMCs. The source is a woman younger than 35 in good health and CMV-seronegative.

CDR3 region: CASSDLKTGISGYTF. The CDR3 DNA reads as TGTGCCAGCAGTGATCTAAAGACAGGGATATCTGGCTACACCTTC. The chain uses TRBV25-1 and TRBJ1-2, with 7 bases that match TRBD1. There are 15 residues in the CDR3. Germline loops: CDR1 MGHDK, CDR2 SYGVNS. Trimming took 3 bases from V and 7 from J; bases not matched to a gene: 11.